These 28 T cell receptor beta chains came from one sample sequenced in a study of identical twins. TCRdb fed the 5' RACE reads into MiXCR, producing one record per CDR3 protein. The top ten clones hold just over 7% of a sample with 300,000 to 400,000 distinct CDR3 sequences, about 12% of them seen once. These data were likewise used in another study, on yellow fever vaccine responses in identical twins.

Sample: CD8+ T cells sorted from blood. The origin of the receptors is a woman younger than 30 in good health.

This clonotype occurred many times. The V call is TRBV12-3 or TRBV12-4, the J call TRBJ1-1; tentative D call: TRBD1 (5 bases). This CDR3 has 11 amino acids. V was trimmed by 5 bases and J by 6 bases, leaving 7 bases between them. CDR3 in amino acids: CASSRGPEAFF. CDR3 DNA: TGTGCCAGCAGTCGGGGCCCTGAAGCTTTCTTT.

The gene calls are TRBV7-6 and TRBJ2-7; D possibly corresponds to TRBD2 (6 bases). Germline V gives CDR1 SGHVS, CDR2 FNYEAQ. Between the trimmed V and J ends, which lost 1 base and 2 bases, there was a span of 12 bases. The CDR3 is made up of 15 amino acids. CDR3 nucleotide sequence: TGTGCCAGCAGCTTAGAGTTTTCGGGGGCCTACGAGCAGTACTTC. Protein: CASSLEFSGAYEQYF.

The gene calls are TRBV7-9 and TRBJ1-1; D possibly corresponds to TRBD1 (5 bases). The CDR3 extends over 13 amino acids. V lost 8 bases to trimming and J lost 1 base, with 11 bases between them. The V gene's germline CDR1 is SEHNR and CDR2 FQNEAQ (reference sequence). The CDR3 DNA sequence: TGTGCCAGCGGGACGACCCAGAACACTGAAGCTTTCTTT. Protein sequence: CASGTTQNTEAFF.

In its sample, this clonotype was seen many times. The gene calls are TRBV20-1 and TRBJ2-5; unclear D gene. The CDR3 runs to 14 residues. Germline-derived CDR1 and CDR2 are DFQATT and SNEGSKA (reference sequence). Trimming took off 0 bases at V and 0 bases at J, with 8 bases between the two ends. The CDR3 DNA is TGCAGTGCTAGAGATCCCAAGAACCAAGAGACCCAGTACTTC. Protein sequence: CSARDPKNQETQYF.

The rearrangement links TRBV12-3 or TRBV12-4 to TRBJ2-5, with TRBD2 identical over 12 bases. The CDR3 contains 16 residues. V lost 3 bases to trimming and J lost 1 base; unmatched junction nucleotides: 3. Written as DNA, the CDR3 is TGTGCCAGCAGTTTCCCTAGCGGGGGGGGCCAAGAGACCCAGTACTTC. Its translation: CASSFPSGGGQETQYF.

This clonotype has only a few counts. V gene TRBV20-1 combines with J gene TRBJ2-1; 9 bases are shared with TRBD2. The CDR3 extends over 16 amino acids. Germline V gene sequence: CDR1 DFQATT, CDR2 SNEGSKA (reference sequence). Trimming took 3 bases from V and 2 from J; bases not matched to a gene: 8. The CDR3 loop reads CSARDPSGETYNEQFF. CDR3 bases: TGCAGTGCTAGGGATCCTAGCGGGGAGACCTACAATGAGCAGTTCTTC.

This clonotype showed up just a few times. This chain connects TRBV2 to TRBJ2-1, with 7 bases aligning to TRBD1. The CDR3 has 16 residues. Germline V CDR1 and CDR2: SNHLY, FYNNEI. The V gene end was trimmed by 6 bases and the J gene end by 8 bases; junction bases not matched to a gene: 16. This chain's CDR3 is CASRGWDSNPVHEQFF. CDR3 bases: TGTGCCAGCAGAGGATGGGACAGCAACCCGGTCCATGAGCAGTTCTTC.

J is TRBJ2-7 and V is TRBV12-3 or TRBV12-4, with 8 bases fitting TRBD2. CDR3 length: 14 amino acids. The trim removed 3 bases at V and 0 bases at J, leaving 1 base unmatched. The CDR3 sequence is CASSFSGVSYEQYF. CDR3 nucleotides: TGTGCCAGCAGTTTTAGCGGGGTCTCCTACGAGCAGTACTTC.

This clonotype was observed a few times. The rearrangement joins TRBV12-3 or TRBV12-4 to TRBJ2-3; D is uncertain. V was pared by 4 bases and J by 2 bases, with 10 bases between. This CDR3 spans 14 amino acids. The chain's CDR3 is CASSSSAFTDTQYF. The CDR3 nucleotides are TGTGCCAGCAGTTCCTCGGCGTTCACAGATACGCAGTATTTT.

The chain has TRBV7-8 and TRBJ1-5; D uncertain. Germline-derived CDR1 and CDR2 are SGHVS and FQNEAQ. The CDR3 is 16 residues long. V lost 7 bases, J lost 3 bases, and 19 bases lay in between. The CDR3 DNA reads as TGTGCCAGCATCCACGACACGAGGCAGACCAATCAGCCCCAGCATTTT. Its protein product is CASIHDTRQTNQPQHF.

In this sample, this clonotype turned up a few times. The gene calls are TRBV20-1 and TRBJ2-7, with D tentatively TRBD2 (5 bases). This CDR3 region has 13 residues. Germline CDR1 DFQATT, CDR2 SNEGSKA (reference sequence). V was cut by 3 bases and J by 0 bases, with 9 bases left in between. Written as DNA, the CDR3 is TGCAGTGCTAGGGACTCCTACTCCTACGAGCAGTACTTC. Translating gives CSARDSYSYEQYF.

This chain links TRBV5-6 with TRBJ2-2; no definite D call. This CDR3 contains 15 residues. Germline V lookup: CDR1 SGHDT, CDR2 YYEEEE. Trimming removed 3 bases at V and 5 bases at J, with 14 bases between. CDR3 DNA sequence: TGTGCCAGCAGCTCGACCCGGGTCCTAACCGGGGAGCTGTTTTTT. Residues: CASSSTRVLTGELFF.

This clonotype was seen ten or more times. This chain uses TRBV12-3 or TRBV12-4 with TRBJ2-1; 8 nucleotides agree with TRBD2. V lost 6 bases, J lost 4 bases, and 14 bases stayed unmatched. The CDR3 length is 17 residues. The CDR3 DNA reads as TGTGCCAGCAGCGGCCCCACTAGCGGAAGACTTTACAATGAGCAGTTCTTC. Its translation: CASSGPTSGRLYNEQFF.

The table lists this clonotype with a few counts. The chain has TRBV3-1 and TRBJ2-7; perhaps TRBD2 as D (6 bases). Germline V gene data show CDR1 as LGHDT and CDR2 as YNNKEL (reference sequence). V lost 4 bases, J lost 7 bases, and 23 bases lay in between. The CDR3 covers 16 residues. CDR3 region: CASSPLGWRGEDEQYF. The CDR3 nucleotides are TGTGCCAGCAGCCCACTTGGTTGGCGGGGAGAGGATGAGCAGTACTTC.

This clonotype was observed a few times. CDR3 in amino acids: CASSHYEQYV. Here the CDR3 DNA reads TGTGCCAGCAGCCATTACGAGCAGTACGTC. The genes are TRBV13 and TRBJ2-7; D is uncertain. Germline CDR1 PRHDT, CDR2 FYEKMQ (reference sequence). The CDR3 is 10 amino acids. The V and J ends lost 5 bases and 4 bases respectively, with 3 bases between them.

The J gene is TRBJ2-7, the V gene TRBV6-1, with 11 bases lining up with TRBD2. J was trimmed by 3 bases and V by 5 bases; bases with no gene match: 12. The CDR3 consists of 17 residues. CDR1 MNHNS and CDR2 SASEGT come from the germline V gene. The CDR3 region has the DNA TGTGCCAGCAGTCCCCTATTAGGGACTAGCGGTCTCTACGAGCAGTACTTC. The encoded protein is CASSPLLGTSGLYEQYF.

This clonotype was observed a handful of times. The chain recombines TRBV15 with TRBJ1-1; D gene unclear. This CDR3 comprises 13 residues. V lost 4 bases and J lost 7, with 13 bases in between. The germline CDR1 and CDR2 sequences are LNHNV and YYDKDF (reference sequence). The CDR3 nucleotides are TGTGCCACCAGCACCGGCGGGCTGAATGAAGCTTTCTTT. Amino acids: CATSTGGLNEAFF.

This clonotype appeared a few times. The rearrangement links TRBV20-1 to TRBJ2-5, with TRBD2 matching 13 bases. J was trimmed by 5 bases and V by 5 bases; bases with no gene match: 11. The germline gives CDR1 DFQATT, CDR2 SNEGSKA (reference sequence). This CDR3 is 16 amino acids long. CDR3 amino acids: CSARGLAGNQGETQYF. The CDR3 coding sequence is TGCAGTGCTCGGGGACTAGCGGGGAATCAGGGGGAGACCCAGTACTTC.

In this sample, this clonotype turned up a few times. The chain carries TRBV7-9 and TRBJ2-1; TRBD2 matches at 14 bases. CDR1 is SEHNR, CDR2 FQNEAQ, per germline (reference sequence). CDR3 length equals 16 residues. V trimming: 3 bases; J trimming: 2 bases; junction bases outside the gene matches: 0. The CDR3 protein is CASSLTSGRAYNEQFF. The DNA of the CDR3 is TGTGCCAGCAGCTTGACTAGCGGGAGGGCCTACAATGAGCAGTTCTTC. The full variable domain, completed using reference TRBV7-9 and TRBJ2-1, is DTGVSQNPRHKITKRGQNVTFRCDPISEHNRLYWYRQTLGQGPEFLTYFQNEAQLEKSRLLSDRFSAERPKGSFSTLEIQRTEQGDSAMYLCASSLTSGRAYNEQFFGPGTRLTVL.

This clonotype was counted a few times. The rearrangement joins TRBV7-9 to TRBJ2-7; D may be TRBD1 (5 bases). Deletions cut 7 bases from V and 0 bases from J, with 19 bases between. Germline V CDR1 and CDR2: SEHNR, FQNEAQ (reference sequence). The CDR3 has 16 amino acids. The CDR3 nucleotides are TGTGCCAGCACCCCACGAACCGCAGGGCGCTCCTACGAGCAGTACTTC. Residues: CASTPRTAGRSYEQYF.

This clonotype was seen more than once but under ten times. V and J are TRBV28 and TRBJ2-4, with TRBD1 as a possible D gene (6 bases). This CDR3 region has 15 residues. CDR1 is MDHEN and CDR2 is SYDVKM in the germline V gene. Between the trimmed V and J ends, which lost 3 bases and 3 bases, there was a span of 12 bases. CDR3 residues: CASSFQQGLKNIQYF. The CDR3 DNA reads TGTGCCAGCAGTTTCCAACAGGGCCTCAAAAACATTCAGTACTTC.

The V gene is TRBV20-1, the J gene TRBJ2-1; TRBD2 might be the D (6 bases). The germline V gene encodes CDR1 DFQATT and CDR2 SNEGSKA (reference sequence). The CDR3 is made up of 12 amino acids. Trimming shortened V by 6 bases and J by 12 bases, and 18 bases separated the two germline ends. CDR3 bases: TGCAGTGCAACCCGACTAGAGCCCTGGCAGTTCTTC. Its protein is CSATRLEPWQFF.

This clonotype was found many times. The chain is built from TRBV18 and TRBJ1-1; D is unclear. This CDR3 region has 16 residues. From germline, CDR1 is KGHSH and CDR2 LQKENI. V was shortened by 0 bases and J by 4 bases, with 15 bases between the two germline ends. The CDR3 reads CASSPPDWARGTEAFF. In DNA form, the CDR3 reads TGTGCCAGCTCACCACCGGATTGGGCGCGGGGCACTGAAGCTTTCTTT.

The genes are TRBV15 and TRBJ2-1, with 8 bases that match TRBD1. This CDR3 has 14 residues. CDR1 LNHNV and CDR2 YYDKDF come from the germline V gene (reference sequence). Losses at the gene ends were 4 bases for V and 7 bases for J; bases not matched to a gene: 6. CDR3 bases: TGTGCCACCAGCATCCCCAGGGGGCCTAATGAGCAGTTCTTC. Its translation: CATSIPRGPNEQFF.

This clonotype was recorded at least ten times. The chain links TRBV4-2 to TRBJ1-1, with D unclear. V lost 0 bases and J lost 2, with 19 bases in between. The CDR3 spans 18 residues. Germline lookup yields CDR1 LGHNA and CDR2 YNFKEQ. CDR3 coding DNA: TGTGCCAGCAGCCAAGAATGGACGGTTGAGGGATTTAACACTGAAGCTTTCTTT. Translation: CASSQEWTVEGFNTEAFF.

This clonotype was recorded a few times. This chain uses TRBV7-2 with TRBJ2-7; D tentatively reads TRBD1 or TRBD2 (5 bases each). Germline loops: CDR1 SGHTA, CDR2 FQGNSA. CDR3 length: 16 residues. V was cut by 0 bases and J by 0 bases, with 12 bases left in between. Written as DNA, the CDR3 is TGTGCCAGCAGCTTAGCTACCGGGACCTTCTCCTACGAGCAGTACTTC. This gives the protein CASSLATGTFSYEQYF.

This clonotype was observed a few times. The rearrangement joins TRBV27 to TRBJ1-2; no definite D call. CDR1 is MNHEY, CDR2 SMNVEV, per germline (reference sequence). With 5 bases removed from V and 4 bases from J, the gap between germline ends came to 11 bases. The CDR3 runs to 13 residues. CDR3 bases: TGTGCCAGCAGTGAAGATGGGCTCTATGGCTACACCTTC. Its translation: CASSEDGLYGYTF.

The chain uses TRBV6-1 and TRBJ1-4; unclear D gene. CDR3 size: 13 residues. Trimming stripped 2 bases from V and 4 bases from J, with 5 bases between. Germline V CDR1 and CDR2: MNHNS, SASEGT. CDR3 sequence: CASSEWGNEKLFF. The DNA for the CDR3 is TGTGCCAGCAGTGAATGGGGTAATGAAAAACTGTTTTTT.